This TCR beta chain came from a study of blood T cell repertoires in COVID-19. The assay was immunoSEQ multiplex PCR, and TCRdb's table has in-frame clones only and misses some. Here the sample spans around 200,000 clones, about 85% being singletons. The sample comprised peripheral blood. This receptor was taken from a man aged 30 to 45 with acute or convalescent COVID-19.

The CDR3: CASSYSDRYYGYTF. The CDR3 bases are TGTGCCAGCAGTTACTCGGACAGATACTATGGCTACACCTTC. J is TRBJ1-2 and V is TRBV6-5, with D possibly matching TRBD1 (6 bases). This CDR3 spans 14 amino acids. V lost 0 bases and J 3 bases, leaving 8 bases between the germline ends. Germline lookup yields CDR1 MNHEY and CDR2 SVGAGI.